This T cell receptor (beta chain) was profiled in a study of blood T cell repertoires in COVID-19. As for the study in general: The United States, Italy and Spain provided the acute and convalescent COVID-19 samples.

Germline V gene sequence: CDR1 SGHTA, CDR2 FQGTGA. The CDR3 is made up of 15 amino acids. V lost 4 bases to trimming and J lost 9 bases; unmatched junction nucleotides: 6. Study processing details: The assay estimated nucleated cells by amplifying reference gene primers. Assay: immunoSEQ multiplex PCR; the TCRdb copy retains only in-frame clones and omits some. V, J and clone size are taken as reported in that table, and D and trimming were inferred from the DNA itself. The table lists 250,000 or so clones, around 87% of them singletons, with around 5% in the top ten. This clone was seen just once. Sequencing was carried out using peripheral blood. This TCR was sampled from a woman aged 60-75 years with COVID-19, enrolled during active disease. The chain recombines TRBV7-3 with TRBJ2-1, with TRBD2 identical over 13 bases. The DNA of the CDR3 is TGTGCCAGCAGCTCCATGGGGACTAGCGGGACTGAGCAGTTCTTC. Its translation: CASSSMGTSGTEQFF.